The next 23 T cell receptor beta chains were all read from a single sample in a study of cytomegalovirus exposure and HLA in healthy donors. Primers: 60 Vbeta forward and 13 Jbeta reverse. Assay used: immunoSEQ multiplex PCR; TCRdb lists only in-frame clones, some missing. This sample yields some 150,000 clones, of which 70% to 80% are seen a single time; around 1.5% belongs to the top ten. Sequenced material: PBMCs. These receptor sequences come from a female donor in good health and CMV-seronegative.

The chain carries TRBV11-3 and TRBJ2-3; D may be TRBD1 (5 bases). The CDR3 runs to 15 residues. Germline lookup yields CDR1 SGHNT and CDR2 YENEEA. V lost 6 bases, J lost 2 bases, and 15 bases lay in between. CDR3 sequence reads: CASRRRQNPTDTQYF. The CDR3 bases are TGTGCCAGCAGACGTCGACAGAACCCCACAGATACGCAGTATTTT.

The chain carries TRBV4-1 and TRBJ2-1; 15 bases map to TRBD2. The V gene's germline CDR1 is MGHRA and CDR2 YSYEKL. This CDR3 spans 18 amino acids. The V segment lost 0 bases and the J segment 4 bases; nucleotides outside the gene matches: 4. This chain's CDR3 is CASSQEIGTSGRYNEQFF. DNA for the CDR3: TGCGCCAGCAGCCAAGAAATTGGGACTAGCGGGAGGTACAATGAGCAGTTCTTC.

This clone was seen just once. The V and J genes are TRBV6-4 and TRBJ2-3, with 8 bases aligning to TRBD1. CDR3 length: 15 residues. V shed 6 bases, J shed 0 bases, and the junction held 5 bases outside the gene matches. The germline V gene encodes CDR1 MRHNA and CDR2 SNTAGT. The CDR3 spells CASSDRGYSTDTQYF. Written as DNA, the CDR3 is TGTGCCAGCAGCGACAGGGGATATAGCACAGATACGCAGTATTTT.

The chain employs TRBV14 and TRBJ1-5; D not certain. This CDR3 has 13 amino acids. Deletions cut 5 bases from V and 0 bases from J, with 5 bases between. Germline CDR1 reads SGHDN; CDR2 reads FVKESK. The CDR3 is CASSVNSNQPQHF. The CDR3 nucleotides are TGTGCCAGCAGCGTAAATAGCAATCAGCCCCAGCATTTT.

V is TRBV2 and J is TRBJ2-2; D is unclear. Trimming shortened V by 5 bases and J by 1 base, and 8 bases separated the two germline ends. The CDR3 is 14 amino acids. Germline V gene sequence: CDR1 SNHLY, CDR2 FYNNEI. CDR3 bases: TGTGCCAGCAGTTTTGTCGGGAACACCGGGGAGCTGTTTTTT. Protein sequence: CASSFVGNTGELFF.

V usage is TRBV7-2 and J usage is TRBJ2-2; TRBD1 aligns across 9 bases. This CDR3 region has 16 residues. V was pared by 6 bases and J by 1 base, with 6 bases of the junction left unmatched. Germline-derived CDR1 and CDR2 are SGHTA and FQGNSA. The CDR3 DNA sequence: TGTGCCAGCAGTCATCCGGGACAGGGGAACACCGGGGAGCTGTTTTTT. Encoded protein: CASSHPGQGNTGELFF.

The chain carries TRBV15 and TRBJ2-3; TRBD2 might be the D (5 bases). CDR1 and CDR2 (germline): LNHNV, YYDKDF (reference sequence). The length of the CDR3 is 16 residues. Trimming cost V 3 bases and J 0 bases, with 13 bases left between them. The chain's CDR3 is CATSRRSSQSTDTQYF. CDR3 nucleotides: TGTGCCACCAGCAGGAGGTCTAGCCAAAGCACAGATACGCAGTATTTT.

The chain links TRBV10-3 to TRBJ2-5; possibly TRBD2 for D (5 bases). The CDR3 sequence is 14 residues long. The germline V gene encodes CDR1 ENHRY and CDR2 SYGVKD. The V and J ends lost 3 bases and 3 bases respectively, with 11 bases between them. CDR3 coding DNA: TGTGCCATCAGTGACGGGAATGGGGAAGAGACCCAGTACTTC. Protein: CAISDGNGEETQYF.

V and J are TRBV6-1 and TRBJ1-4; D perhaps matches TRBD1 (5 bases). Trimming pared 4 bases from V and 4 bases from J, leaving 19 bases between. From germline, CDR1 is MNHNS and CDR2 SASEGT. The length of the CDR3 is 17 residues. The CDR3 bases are TGTGCCAGCAGTGGTAGGGGAAGTGGGCTAGGTAATGAAAAACTGTTTTTT. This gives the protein CASSGRGSGLGNEKLFF.

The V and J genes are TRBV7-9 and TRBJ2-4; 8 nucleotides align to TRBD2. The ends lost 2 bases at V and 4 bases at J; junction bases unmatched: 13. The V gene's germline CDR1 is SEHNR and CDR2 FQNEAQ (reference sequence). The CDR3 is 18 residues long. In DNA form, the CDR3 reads TGTGCCAGCAGCTTATTTGATGTAGCGGGGAGAAAAAAAAACATTCAGTACTTC. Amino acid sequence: CASSLFDVAGRKKNIQYF.

The CDR3 DNA reads TGCAGCGTTGTGGTAGGGGTTATGGCCAAAAACATTCAGTACTTC. This gives the protein CSVVVGVMAKNIQYF. The gene calls are TRBV29-1 and TRBJ2-4; D may be TRBD1 (5 bases). V lost 4 bases and J 1 base, leaving 14 bases between the germline ends. The CDR3 totals 15 residues. Germline CDR1 reads SQVTM; CDR2 reads ANQGSEA.

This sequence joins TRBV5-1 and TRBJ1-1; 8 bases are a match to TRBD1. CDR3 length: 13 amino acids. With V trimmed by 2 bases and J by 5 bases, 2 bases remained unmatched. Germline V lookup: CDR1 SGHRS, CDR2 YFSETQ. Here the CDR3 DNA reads TGCGCCAGCAGCTTCAGGGGGCTGACTGAAGCTTTCTTT. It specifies CASSFRGLTEAFF.

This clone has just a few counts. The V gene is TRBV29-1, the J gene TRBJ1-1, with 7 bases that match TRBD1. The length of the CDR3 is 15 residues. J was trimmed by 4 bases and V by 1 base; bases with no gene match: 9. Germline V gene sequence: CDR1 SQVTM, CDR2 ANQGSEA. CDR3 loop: CSVEGRGGKSTEAFF. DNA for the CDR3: TGCAGCGTTGAAGGTCGAGGGGGCAAGAGCACTGAAGCTTTCTTT.

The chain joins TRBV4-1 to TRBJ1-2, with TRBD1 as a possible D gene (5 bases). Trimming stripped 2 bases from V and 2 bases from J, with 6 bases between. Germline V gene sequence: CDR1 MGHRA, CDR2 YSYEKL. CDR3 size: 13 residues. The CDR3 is CASSQRGNYGYTF. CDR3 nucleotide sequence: TGCGCCAGCAGCCAAAGGGGAAACTATGGCTACACCTTC.

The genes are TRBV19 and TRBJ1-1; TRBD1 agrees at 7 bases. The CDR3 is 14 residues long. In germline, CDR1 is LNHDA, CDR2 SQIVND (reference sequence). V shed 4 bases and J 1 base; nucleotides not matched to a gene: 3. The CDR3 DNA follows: TGTGCCAGTAGTACACAGGGGCCGAACACTGAAGCTTTCTTT. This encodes CASSTQGPNTEAFF.

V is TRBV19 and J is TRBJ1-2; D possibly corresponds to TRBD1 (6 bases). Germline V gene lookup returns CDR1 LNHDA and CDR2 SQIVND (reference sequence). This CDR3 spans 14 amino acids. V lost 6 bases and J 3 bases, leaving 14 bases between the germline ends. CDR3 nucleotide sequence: TGTGCCAGTAGGACCGGGGGGCGCGACTATGGCTACACCTTC. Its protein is CASRTGGRDYGYTF.

CDR3 coding DNA: TGTGCCAGCAGTTTAGAAGGGGGCCTCACAGATACGCAGTATTTT. Translated: CASSLEGGLTDTQYF. The rearrangement uses TRBV28 and TRBJ2-3; 7 nucleotides align to TRBD1. This CDR3 has 15 amino acids. Trimming cost V 2 bases and J 2 bases; bases outside gene matches: 4. Germline loops: CDR1 MDHEN, CDR2 SYDVKM.

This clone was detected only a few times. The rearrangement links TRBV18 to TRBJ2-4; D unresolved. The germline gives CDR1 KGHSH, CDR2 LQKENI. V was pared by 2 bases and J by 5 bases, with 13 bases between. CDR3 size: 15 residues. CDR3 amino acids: CASSPAGGIENIQYF. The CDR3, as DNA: TGTGCCAGCTCACCAGCAGGTGGAATCGAAAACATTCAGTACTTC. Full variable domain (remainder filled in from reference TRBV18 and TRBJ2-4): NAGVMQNPRHLVRRRGQEARLRCSPMKGHSHVYWYRQLPEEGLKFMVYLQKENIIDESGMPKERFSAEFPKEGPSILRIQQVVRGDSAAYFCASSPAGGIENIQYFGAGTRLSVL.

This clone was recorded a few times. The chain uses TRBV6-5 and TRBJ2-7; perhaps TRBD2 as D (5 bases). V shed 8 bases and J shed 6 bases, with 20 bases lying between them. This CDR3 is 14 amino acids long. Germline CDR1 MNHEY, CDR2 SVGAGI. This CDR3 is CASESRGSNLEQYF. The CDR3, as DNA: TGTGCCAGCGAAAGCCGGGGTAGCAATCTCGAGCAGTACTTC.

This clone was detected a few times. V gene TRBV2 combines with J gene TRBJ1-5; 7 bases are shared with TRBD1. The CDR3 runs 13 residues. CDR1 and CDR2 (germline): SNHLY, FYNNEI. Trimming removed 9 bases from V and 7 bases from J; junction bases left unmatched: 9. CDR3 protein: CASGQDWEQPQHF. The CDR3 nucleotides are TGTGCCAGTGGACAGGACTGGGAGCAGCCCCAGCATTTT.

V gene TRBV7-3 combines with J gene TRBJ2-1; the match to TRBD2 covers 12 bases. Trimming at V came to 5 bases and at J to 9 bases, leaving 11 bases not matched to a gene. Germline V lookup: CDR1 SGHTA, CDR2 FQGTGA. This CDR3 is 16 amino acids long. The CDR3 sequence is CASSLGLAGGEGEQFF. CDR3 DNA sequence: TGTGCCAGCAGCCTAGGGCTAGCGGGAGGGGAGGGTGAGCAGTTCTTC.

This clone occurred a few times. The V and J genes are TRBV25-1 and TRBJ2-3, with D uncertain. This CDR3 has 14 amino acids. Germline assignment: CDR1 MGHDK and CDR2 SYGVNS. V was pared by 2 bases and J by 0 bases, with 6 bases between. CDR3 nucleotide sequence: TGTGCCAGCAGTGAAACCGGTAGCACAGATACGCAGTATTTT. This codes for CASSETGSTDTQYF.

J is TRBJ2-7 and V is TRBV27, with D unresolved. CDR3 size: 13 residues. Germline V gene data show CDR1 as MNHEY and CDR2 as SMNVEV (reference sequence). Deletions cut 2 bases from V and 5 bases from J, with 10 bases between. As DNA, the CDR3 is TGTGCCAGCAGTTTAAGCGCATACAACGAGCAGTACTTC. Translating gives CASSLSAYNEQYF.